This T cell receptor (beta chain) originates from a study of T cells in Graves' hyperthyroidism and ophthalmopathy. Overall study: Blood was drawn when the patient was first diagnosed and still untreated.

This clonotype occurred many times. What it binds is not known. Using RNA transcripts as the source, TCR beta CDR3 regions were amplified. Researchers ran a first-round RT-PCR on the TCR CDR3 using the HTBI primer set. From the multiplex PCR reads, TCRdb called clonotypes with MiXCR, one entry per CDR3 protein. The sample holds about 380,000 distinct CDR3 sequences, 14% seen once. Overall study results and limits: The model anticipated ophthalmopathy a median around 6 months pre-onset.

Germline trimming cut 1 base from V and 2 bases from J; bases unmatched to any gene: 4. Germline CDR1 reads MDHEN; CDR2 reads SYDVKM. The CDR3 is made up of 16 amino acids. Source material: blood. V usage is TRBV28 and J usage is TRBJ2-5, with 10 bases fitting TRBD1. The receptor's source is a woman in her sixties or seventies with Graves' hyperthyroidism. This chain's CDR3 is CASSLSGTGEQETQYF. The DNA for the CDR3 is TGTGCCAGCAGTTTATCGGGGACAGGGGAGCAAGAGACCCAGTACTTC.